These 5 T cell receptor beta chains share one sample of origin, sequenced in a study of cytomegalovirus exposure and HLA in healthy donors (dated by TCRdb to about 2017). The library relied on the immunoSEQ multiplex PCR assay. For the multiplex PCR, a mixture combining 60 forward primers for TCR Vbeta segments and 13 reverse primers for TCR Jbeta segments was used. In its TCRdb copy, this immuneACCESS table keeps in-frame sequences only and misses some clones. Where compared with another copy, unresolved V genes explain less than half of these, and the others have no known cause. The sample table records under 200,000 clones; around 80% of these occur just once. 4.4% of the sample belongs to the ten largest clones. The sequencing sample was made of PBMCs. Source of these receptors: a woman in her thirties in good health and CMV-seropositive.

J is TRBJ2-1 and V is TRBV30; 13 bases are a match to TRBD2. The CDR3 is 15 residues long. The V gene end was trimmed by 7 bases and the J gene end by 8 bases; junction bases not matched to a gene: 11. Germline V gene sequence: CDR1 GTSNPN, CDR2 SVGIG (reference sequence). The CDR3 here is CAYLGLAGETYEQFF. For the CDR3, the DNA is TGTGCCTACCTAGGACTAGCGGGAGAAACATATGAGCAGTTCTTC.

In DNA, the CDR3 is TGTGCCAGCAGCTTGGTAGTGCAGGGGGCAGATACGCAGTATTTT. Protein product: CASSLVVQGADTQYF. The chain has TRBV5-4 and TRBJ2-3; the match to TRBD1 covers 7 bases. The J segment lost 4 bases and the V segment lost 0 bases, leaving 5 bases of the junction unmatched. From germline, CDR1 is SGHNT and CDR2 YYREEE (reference sequence). The CDR3 is 15 amino acids.

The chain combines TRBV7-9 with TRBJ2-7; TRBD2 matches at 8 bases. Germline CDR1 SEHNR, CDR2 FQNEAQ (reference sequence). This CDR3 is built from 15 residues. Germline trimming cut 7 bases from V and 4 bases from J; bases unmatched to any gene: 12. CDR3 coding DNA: TGTGCCAGCACCAAAGGAGGACTAGCAGATTACGAGCAGTACTTC. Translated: CASTKGGLADYEQYF.

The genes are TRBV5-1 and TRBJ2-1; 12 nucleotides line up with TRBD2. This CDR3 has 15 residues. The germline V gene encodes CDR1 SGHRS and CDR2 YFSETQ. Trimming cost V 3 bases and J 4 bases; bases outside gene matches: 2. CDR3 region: CASSSSGGVYNEQFF. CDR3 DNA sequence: TGCGCCAGCAGCTCTAGCGGGGGGGTATACAATGAGCAGTTCTTC.

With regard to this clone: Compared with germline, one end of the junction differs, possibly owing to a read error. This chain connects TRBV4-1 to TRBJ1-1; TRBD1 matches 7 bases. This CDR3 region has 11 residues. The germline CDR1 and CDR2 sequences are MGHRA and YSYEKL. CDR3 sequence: CASSRSGQQIF. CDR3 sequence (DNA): TGCGCCAGCAGCCGTTCGGGACAGCAGATCTTT.